The clone carrying this TCR beta chain was found a few times. The source of the sample is a study of cytomegalovirus exposure and HLA in healthy donors. The CDR3 length is 15 residues. With V trimmed by 0 bases and J by 6 bases, 4 bases remained unmatched. Per germline, CDR1 SGHAT and CDR2 FQNNGV. PCR was performed using 60 Vbeta and 13 Jbeta primers. Data came from immunoSEQ multiplex PCR; TCRdb stores just in-frame clones and leaves some out. Of some 120,000 clones listed, 77% are singletons. The sample was PBMCs. The TCR comes from a human donor in good health. The rearrangement joins TRBV11-2 to TRBJ1-4; 7 bases map to TRBD1. CDR3 region: CASSLDTGVDEKLFF. CDR3 nucleotides: TGTGCCAGCAGCTTAGATACAGGGGTAGATGAAAAACTGTTTTTT.